This T cell receptor (beta chain) was documented in a study of cytomegalovirus exposure and HLA in healthy donors. Regarding the study as a whole: The CMV antigen specificity of three CMV-associated chains was confirmed through in vitro analysis. The study recorded over 150 TCR beta chains that were cytomegalovirus-associated.

About this clone itself: What it recognizes is unknown.

In the PCR, 60 Vbeta and 13 Jbeta primers were used. As handled by the study authors: In a later analysis, some 11 million of tens of millions of unique beta chains occurred in at least two donors. TCRdb's table, derived via immunoSEQ multiplex PCR, lists solely in-frame clones and lacks some. That table supplies the V and J calls and clone size; D and trimming were determined from the DNA. The sample shows over 150,000 clones, roughly 74% of them seen only once. The length of the CDR3 is 16 residues. Germline CDR1 MNHEY, CDR2 SVGAGI. V shed 0 bases and J 0 bases; nucleotides not matched to a gene: 4.

The chain has TRBV6-5 and TRBJ1-2; 7 bases are a match to TRBD1. Sequenced input: PBMCs. The sequence came from a male donor in good health and CMV-seronegative. CDR3 protein: CASSYSTGISNYGYTF. The CDR3 DNA follows: TGTGCCAGCAGTTACTCGACAGGGATTTCTAACTATGGCTACACCTTC.